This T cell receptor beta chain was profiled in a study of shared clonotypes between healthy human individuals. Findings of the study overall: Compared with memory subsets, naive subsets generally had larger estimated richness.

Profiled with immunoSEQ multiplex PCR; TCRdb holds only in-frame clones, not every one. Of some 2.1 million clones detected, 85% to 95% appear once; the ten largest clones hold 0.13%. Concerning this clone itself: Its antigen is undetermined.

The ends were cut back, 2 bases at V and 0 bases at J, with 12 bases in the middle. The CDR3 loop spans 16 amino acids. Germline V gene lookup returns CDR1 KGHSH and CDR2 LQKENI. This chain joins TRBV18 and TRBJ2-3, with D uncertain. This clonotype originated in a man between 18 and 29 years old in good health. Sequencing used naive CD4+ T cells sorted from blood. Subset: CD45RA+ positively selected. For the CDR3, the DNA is TGTGCCAGCTCACCAAGCTGGGTCCCTAGCACAGATACGCAGTATTTT. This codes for CASSPSWVPSTDTQYF. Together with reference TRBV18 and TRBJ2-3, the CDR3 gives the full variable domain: NAGVMQNPRHLVRRRGQEARLRCSPMKGHSHVYWYRQLPEEGLKFMVYLQKENIIDESGMPKERFSAEFPKEGPSILRIQQVVRGDSAAYFCASSPSWVPSTDTQYFGPGTRLTVL.